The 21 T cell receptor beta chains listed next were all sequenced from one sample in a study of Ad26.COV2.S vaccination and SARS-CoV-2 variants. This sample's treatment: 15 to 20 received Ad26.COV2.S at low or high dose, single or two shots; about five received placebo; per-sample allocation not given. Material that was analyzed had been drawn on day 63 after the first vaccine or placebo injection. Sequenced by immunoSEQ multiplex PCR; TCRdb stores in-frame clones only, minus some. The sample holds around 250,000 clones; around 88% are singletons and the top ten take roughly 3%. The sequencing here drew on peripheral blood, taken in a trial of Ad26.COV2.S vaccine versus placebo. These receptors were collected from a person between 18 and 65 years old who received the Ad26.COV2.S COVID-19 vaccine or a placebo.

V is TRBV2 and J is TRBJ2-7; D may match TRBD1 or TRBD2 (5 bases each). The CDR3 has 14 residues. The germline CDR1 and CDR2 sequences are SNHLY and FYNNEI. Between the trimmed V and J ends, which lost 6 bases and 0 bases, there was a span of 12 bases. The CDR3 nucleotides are TGTGCCAGCAGGGGGGAAGCGAGCTCCTACGAGCAGTACTTC. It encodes CASRGEASSYEQYF.

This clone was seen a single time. As DNA, the CDR3 is TGTGCCAGCAGCTTAGAGGGGGCAAGTAACACCGGGGAGCTGTTTTTT. Translated: CASSLEGASNTGELFF. The genes are TRBV7-2 and TRBJ2-2, with 7 bases matching TRBD1. The V gene's germline CDR1 is SGHTA and CDR2 FQGNSA. V lost 1 base, J lost 2 bases, and 4 bases stayed unmatched. The CDR3 has 16 residues.

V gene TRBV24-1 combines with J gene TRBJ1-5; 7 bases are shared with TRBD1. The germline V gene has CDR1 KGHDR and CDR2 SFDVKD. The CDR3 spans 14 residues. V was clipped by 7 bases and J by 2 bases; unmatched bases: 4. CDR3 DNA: TGTGCCACCAGCTCCGGGACAGGCAATCAGCCCCAGCATTTT. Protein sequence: CATSSGTGNQPQHF.

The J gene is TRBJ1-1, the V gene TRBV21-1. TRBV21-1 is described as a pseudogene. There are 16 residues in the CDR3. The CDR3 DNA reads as TGTGCTAGCTTTCAACTAGGGAGGGGCTTGGACACTGAAGCTTTCTTT. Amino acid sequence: CASFQLGRGLDTEAFF.

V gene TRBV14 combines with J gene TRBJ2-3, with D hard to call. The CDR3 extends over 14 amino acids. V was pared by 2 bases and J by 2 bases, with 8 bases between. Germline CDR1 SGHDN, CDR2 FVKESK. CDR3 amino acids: CASSQYTFTDTQYF. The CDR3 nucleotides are TGTGCCAGCAGCCAATATACATTCACAGATACGCAGTATTTT.

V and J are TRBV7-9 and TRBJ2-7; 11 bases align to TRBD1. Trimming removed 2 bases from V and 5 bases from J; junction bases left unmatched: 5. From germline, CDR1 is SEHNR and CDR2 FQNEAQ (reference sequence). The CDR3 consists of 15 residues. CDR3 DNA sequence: TGTGCCAGCAGCTTAAAAGGGACAGGGGGTCACGAGCAGTACGTC. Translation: CASSLKGTGGHEQYV.

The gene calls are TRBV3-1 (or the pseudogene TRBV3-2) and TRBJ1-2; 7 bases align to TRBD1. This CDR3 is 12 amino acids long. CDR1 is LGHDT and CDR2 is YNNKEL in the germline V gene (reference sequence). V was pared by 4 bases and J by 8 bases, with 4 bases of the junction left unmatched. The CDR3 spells CASSPGGRGYTF. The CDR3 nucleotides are TGTGCCAGCAGCCCAGGGGGGCGCGGCTACACCTTC.

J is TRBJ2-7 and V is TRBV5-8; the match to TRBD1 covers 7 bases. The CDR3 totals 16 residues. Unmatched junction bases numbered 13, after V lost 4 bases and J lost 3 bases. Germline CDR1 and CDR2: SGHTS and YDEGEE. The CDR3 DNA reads TGTGCCAGCAGCCAGGGACAGAAACTACTCTTCTACGAGCAGTACTTC. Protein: CASSQGQKLLFYEQYF.

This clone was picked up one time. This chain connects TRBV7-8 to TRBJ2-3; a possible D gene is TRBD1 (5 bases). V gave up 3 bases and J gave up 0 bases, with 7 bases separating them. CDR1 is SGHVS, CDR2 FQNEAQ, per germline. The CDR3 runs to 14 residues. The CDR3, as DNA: TGTGCCAGCAGCTTTAGGGGTAGCACAGATACGCAGTATTTT. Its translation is CASSFRGSTDTQYF.

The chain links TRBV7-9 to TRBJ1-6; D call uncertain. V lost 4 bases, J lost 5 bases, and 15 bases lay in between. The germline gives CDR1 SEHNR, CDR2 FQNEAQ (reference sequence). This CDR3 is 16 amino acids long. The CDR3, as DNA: TGTGCCAGCAGCTCTCGCGGAGCTGGGGATAATTCACCCCTCCACTTT. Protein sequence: CASSSRGAGDNSPLHF.

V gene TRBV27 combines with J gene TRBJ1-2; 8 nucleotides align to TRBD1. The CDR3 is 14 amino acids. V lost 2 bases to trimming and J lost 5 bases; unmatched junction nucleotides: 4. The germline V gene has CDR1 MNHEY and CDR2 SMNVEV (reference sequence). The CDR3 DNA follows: TGTGCCAGCAGTTTAACCGGGACAGGTTATGGCTACACCTTC. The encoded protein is CASSLTGTGYGYTF.

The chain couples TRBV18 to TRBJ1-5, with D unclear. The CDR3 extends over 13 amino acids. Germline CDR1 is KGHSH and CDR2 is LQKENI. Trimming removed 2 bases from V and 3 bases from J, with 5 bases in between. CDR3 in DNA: TGTGCCAGCTCACCAGGGAACAATCAGCCCCAGCATTTT. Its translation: CASSPGNNQPQHF.

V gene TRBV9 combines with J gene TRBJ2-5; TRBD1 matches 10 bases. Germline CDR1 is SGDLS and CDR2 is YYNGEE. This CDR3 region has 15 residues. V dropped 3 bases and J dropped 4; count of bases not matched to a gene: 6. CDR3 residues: CASSGQGALGETQYF. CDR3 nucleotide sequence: TGTGCCAGCAGCGGACAGGGGGCTTTGGGAGAGACCCAGTACTTC.

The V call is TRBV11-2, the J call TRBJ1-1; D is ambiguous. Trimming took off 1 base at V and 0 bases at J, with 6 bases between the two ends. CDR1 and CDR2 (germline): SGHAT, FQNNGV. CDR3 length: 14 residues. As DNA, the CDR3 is TGTGCCAGCAGCTTAGTAGGTATGAACACTGAAGCTTTCTTT. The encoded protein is CASSLVGMNTEAFF.

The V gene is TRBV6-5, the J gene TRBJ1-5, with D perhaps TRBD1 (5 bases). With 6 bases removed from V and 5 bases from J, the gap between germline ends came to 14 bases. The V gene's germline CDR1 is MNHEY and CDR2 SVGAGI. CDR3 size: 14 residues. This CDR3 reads CASRQPWGDQPQHF. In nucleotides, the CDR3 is TGTGCCAGCAGACAACCCTGGGGGGATCAGCCCCAGCATTTT.

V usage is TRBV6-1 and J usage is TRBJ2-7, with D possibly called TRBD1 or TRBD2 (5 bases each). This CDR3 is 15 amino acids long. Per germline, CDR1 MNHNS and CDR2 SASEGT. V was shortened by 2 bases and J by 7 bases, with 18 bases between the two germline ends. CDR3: CASSELTGWGSEQYV. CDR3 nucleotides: TGTGCCAGCAGTGAATTAACGGGATGGGGGTCTGAGCAGTACGTC.

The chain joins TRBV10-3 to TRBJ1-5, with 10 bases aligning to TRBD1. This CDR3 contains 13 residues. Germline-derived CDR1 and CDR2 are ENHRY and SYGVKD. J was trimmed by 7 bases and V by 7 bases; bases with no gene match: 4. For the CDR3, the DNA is TGTGCCATCAAGGGGACAGGGGAACAGCCCCAGCATTTT. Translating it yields CAIKGTGEQPQHF.

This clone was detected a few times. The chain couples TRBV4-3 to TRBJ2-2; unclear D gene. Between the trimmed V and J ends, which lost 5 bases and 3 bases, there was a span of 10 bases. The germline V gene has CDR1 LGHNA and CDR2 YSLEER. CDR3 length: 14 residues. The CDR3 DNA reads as TGCGCCAGCAGCTACCATCCAGACACCGGGGAGCTGTTTTTT. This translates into CASSYHPDTGELFF.

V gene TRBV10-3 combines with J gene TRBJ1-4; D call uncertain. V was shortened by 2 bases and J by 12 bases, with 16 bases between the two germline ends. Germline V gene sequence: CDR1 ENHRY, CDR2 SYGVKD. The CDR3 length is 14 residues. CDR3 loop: CAISERSMNGELFF. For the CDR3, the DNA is TGTGCCATCAGTGAGAGATCAATGAATGGGGAACTGTTTTTT.

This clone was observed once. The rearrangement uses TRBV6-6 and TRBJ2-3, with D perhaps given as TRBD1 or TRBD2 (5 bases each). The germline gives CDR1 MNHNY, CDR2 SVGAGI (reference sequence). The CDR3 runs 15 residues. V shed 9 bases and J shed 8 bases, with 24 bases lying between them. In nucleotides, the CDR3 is TGTGCCAGTCACCCCCGGGGCGGTATCGGTGGTACGCAGTATTTT. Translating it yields CASHPRGGIGGTQYF.

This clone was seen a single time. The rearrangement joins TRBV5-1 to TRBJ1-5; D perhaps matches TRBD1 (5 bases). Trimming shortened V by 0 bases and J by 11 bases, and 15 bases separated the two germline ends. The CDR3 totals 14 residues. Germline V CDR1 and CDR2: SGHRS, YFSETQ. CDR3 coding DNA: TGCGCCAGCAGCTTGGAGCAGGGATCAATGGCCCAGCATTTT. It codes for CASSLEQGSMAQHF.